This TCR beta chain derives from a study of OX40 agonist ivuxolimab in advanced cancers. Looking at the study overall: As their treatment, patients were administered ivuxolimab, an agonistic anti-OX40 (CD134) antibody. A diagnosis of hepatocellular carcinoma, melanoma, renal cell or head and neck cancer was present in dose-escalation patients. Findings and caveats of the study: Part of the nonresponder group also had normalized T-cell clonal expansion that was low. Clonal expansion was among the lowest in partial responders at 0.1-3.0 mg/kg, especially CD8+.

About this clone itself: The antigen remains undetermined. In the same sample, other DNA sequences code for this CDR3.

Method: immunoSEQ multiplex PCR; TCRdb's copy keeps in-frame clones and lacks some. There are 30,000 to 45,000 clones in the sample; 60% to 80% occur only once, and about 18% lies in the top ten. This CDR3 is built from 15 residues. Trimming pared 9 bases from V and 0 bases from J, leaving 15 bases between. The germline V gene encodes CDR1 MNHNS and CDR2 SASEGT. J is TRBJ2-4 and V is TRBV6-1; D possibly corresponds to TRBD1 (6 bases). The source of this sequence is an adult with an advanced solid tumor such as melanoma, head and neck, liver or kidney cancer. The sample here was CD4+ or CD8+ T cells sorted from blood, taken in a trial of the OX40 agonist ivuxolimab. CDR3 in DNA: TGTGCCAGTCTCCACAGGGAAGTAGCCAAAAACATTCAGTACTTC. Residues: CASLHREVAKNIQYF.